Included here is one T cell receptor (beta chain) sequence, with context. The source of the sample is a study of blood T cell repertoires in COVID-19. With 6 bases clipped from V and 0 bases from J, the junction kept 4 bases outside the gene matches. Germline values: CDR1 MNHEY, CDR2 SVGAGI. The CDR3 is made up of 15 amino acids. Profiling relied on immunoSEQ multiplex PCR, and the TCRdb table lists in-frame clones only, not all of them. The data contain more than 150,000 clones, approximately 80% of them singletons. The sequence was collected from a man aged 60 to 75 who had been exposed to COVID-19. Sequenced sample: PBMCs or T cells enriched from blood (not recorded which). The chain recombines TRBV6-5 with TRBJ2-1, with 8 bases matching TRBD2. The CDR3 DNA sequence: TGTGCCAGCAGCGGGACTAGTCTCTCCTACAATGAGCAGTTCTTC. This encodes CASSGTSLSYNEQFF.